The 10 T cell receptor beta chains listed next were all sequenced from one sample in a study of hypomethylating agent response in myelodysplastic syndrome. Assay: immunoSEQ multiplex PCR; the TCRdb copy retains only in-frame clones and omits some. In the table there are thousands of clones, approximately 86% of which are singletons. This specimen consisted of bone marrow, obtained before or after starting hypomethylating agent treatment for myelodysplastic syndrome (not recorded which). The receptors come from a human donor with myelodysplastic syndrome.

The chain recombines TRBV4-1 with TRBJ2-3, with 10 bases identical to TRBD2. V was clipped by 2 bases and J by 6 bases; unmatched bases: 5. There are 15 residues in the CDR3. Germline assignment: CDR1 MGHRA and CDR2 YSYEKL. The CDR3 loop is CASSQSGGAGDTQYF. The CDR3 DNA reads TGCGCCAGCAGCCAAAGCGGGGGGGCAGGGGATACGCAGTATTTT.

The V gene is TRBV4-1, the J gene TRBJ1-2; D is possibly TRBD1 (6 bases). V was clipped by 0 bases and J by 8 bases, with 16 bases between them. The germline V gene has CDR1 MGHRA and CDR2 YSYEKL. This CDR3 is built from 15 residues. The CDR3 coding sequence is TGCGCCAGCAGCCAAGATCGGGGGGGGCTCGAGGGCTACACCTTC. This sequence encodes CASSQDRGGLEGYTF.

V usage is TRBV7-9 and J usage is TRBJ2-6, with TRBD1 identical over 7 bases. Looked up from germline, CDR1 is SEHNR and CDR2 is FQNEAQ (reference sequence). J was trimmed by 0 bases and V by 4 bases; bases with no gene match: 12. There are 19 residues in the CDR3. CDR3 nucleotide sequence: TGTGCCAGCAGCTCGCCCCCCGGGACAGTCGACTCTGGGGCCAACGTCCTGACTTTC. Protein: CASSSPPGTVDSGANVLTF.

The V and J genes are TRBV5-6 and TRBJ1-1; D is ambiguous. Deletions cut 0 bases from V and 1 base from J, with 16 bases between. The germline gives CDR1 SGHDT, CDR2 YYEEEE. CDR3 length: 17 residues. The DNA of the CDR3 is TGTGCCAGCAGCTTGGTTCGGGGAGGTGGTCGGAACACTGAAGCTTTCTTT. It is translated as CASSLVRGGGRNTEAFF.

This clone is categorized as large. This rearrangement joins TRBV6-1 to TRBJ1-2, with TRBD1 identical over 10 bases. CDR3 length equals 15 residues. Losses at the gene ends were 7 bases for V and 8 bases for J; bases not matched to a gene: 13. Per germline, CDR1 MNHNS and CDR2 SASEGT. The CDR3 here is CASNWGQGSPYGYTF. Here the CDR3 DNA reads TGTGCCAGCAATTGGGGACAGGGGAGTCCTTACGGCTACACCTTC.

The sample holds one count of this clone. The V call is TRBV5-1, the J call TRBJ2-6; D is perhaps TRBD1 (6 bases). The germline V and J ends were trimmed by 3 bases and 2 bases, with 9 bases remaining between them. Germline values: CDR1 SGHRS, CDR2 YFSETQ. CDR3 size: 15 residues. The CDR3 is CASSYRTAGANVLTF. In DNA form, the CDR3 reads TGCGCCAGCAGCTACAGGACAGCTGGGGCCAACGTCCTGACTTTC.

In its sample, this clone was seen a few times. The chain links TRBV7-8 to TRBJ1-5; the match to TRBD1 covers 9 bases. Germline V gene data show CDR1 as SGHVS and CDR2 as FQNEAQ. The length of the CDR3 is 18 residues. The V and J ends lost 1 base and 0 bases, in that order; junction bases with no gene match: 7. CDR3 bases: TGTGCCAGCAGCTTAGATTCGGGACAGGGCTATAGCAATCAGCCCCAGCATTTT. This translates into CASSLDSGQGYSNQPQHF.

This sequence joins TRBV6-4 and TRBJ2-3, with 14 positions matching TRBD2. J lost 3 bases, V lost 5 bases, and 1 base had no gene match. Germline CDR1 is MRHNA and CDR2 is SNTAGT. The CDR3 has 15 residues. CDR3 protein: CASSRLAGGTDTQYF. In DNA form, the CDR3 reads TGTGCCAGCAGTAGACTAGCGGGGGGGACAGATACGCAGTATTTT.

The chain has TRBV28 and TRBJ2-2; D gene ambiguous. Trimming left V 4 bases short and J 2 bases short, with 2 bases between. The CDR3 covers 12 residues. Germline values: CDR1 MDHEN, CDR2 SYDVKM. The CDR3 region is CASSSNTGELFF. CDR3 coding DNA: TGTGCCAGCAGTTCCAACACCGGGGAGCTGTTTTTT. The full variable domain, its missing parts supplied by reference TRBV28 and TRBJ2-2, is DVKVTQSSRYLVKRTGEKVFLECVQDMDHENMFWYRQDPGLGLRLIYFSYDVKMKEKGDIPEGYSVSREKKERFSLILESASTNQTSMYLCASSSNTGELFFGEGSRLTVL.

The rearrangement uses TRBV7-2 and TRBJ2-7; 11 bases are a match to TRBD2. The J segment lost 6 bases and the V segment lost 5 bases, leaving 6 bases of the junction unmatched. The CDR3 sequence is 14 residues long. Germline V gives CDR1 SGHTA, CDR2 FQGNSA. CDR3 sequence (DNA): TGTGCCAGCAGCAGAGACCTAGCGGGGGGCGAGCAGTACTTC. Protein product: CASSRDLAGGEQYF.